The 12 T cell receptor beta chains given below trace back to one sample, sequenced in a study of blood T cell repertoires in COVID-19. This table comes from immunoSEQ multiplex PCR, and its TCRdb copy is limited to in-frame clones, with some not included. Here the sample spans more than 20,000 clones, almost 90% being singletons. Sequencing was performed on peripheral blood. All receptors derive from a man aged 65-85 years with acute or convalescent COVID-19.

The chain combines TRBV5-4 with TRBJ1-2; the D gene is possibly TRBD1 (5 bases). The germline gives CDR1 SGHNT, CDR2 YYREEE (reference sequence). The CDR3 covers 14 residues. Trimming removed 3 bases from V and 8 bases from J, with 17 bases in between. The CDR3 loop reads CASSSITRRGGYTF. CDR3 sequence (DNA): TGTGCCAGCAGCTCGATCACCCGGAGGGGAGGCTACACCTTC. Variable domain in full (rest from reference TRBV5-4 and TRBJ1-2): ETGVTQSPTHLIKTRGQQVTLRCSSQSGHNTVSWYQQALGQGPQFIFQYYREEENGRGNFPPRFSGLQFPNYSSELNVNALELDDSALYLCASSSITRRGGYTFGSGTRLTVV.

By sample share, this clone is medium-sized. One junction end disagrees with the germline gene, perhaps due to a read error. Distinct nucleotide sequences in the sample also encode this CDR3. The J gene is TRBJ2-5, the V gene TRBV9; a possible D gene is TRBD2 (7 bases). Germline V gives CDR1 SGDLS, CDR2 YYNGEE. The CDR3 sequence is 15 residues long. The CDR3 DNA is TGCGCCCGCAGCGGAGGGGGGGGGCCCCAAGAGACCCAGTACTTC. The encoded protein is CARSGGGGPQETQYF.

This chain joins TRBV7-8 and TRBJ2-7; D is ambiguous. V was trimmed by 4 bases and J by 5 bases, leaving 15 bases between them. Germline V gene sequence: CDR1 SGHVS, CDR2 FQNEAQ. The CDR3 runs to 14 residues. CDR3 protein: CASSSYPPLDEQYF. The CDR3 DNA reads as TGTGCCAGCAGCTCCTATCCCCCTCTGGACGAGCAGTACTTC.

This rearrangement joins TRBV5-1 to TRBJ2-7; 7 nucleotides agree with TRBD2. CDR1 SGHRS and CDR2 YFSETQ come from the germline V gene. J lost 5 bases, V lost 0 bases, and 5 bases had no gene match. The CDR3 is made up of 14 amino acids. The CDR3 DNA reads TGCGCCAGCAGCTTGGGTAGGGAGGGCGACGAGCAGTACTTC. This translates into CASSLGREGDEQYF.

The chain has TRBV28 and TRBJ1-4, with D uncertain. CDR3 length equals 15 residues. CDR1 is MDHEN and CDR2 is SYDVKM in the germline V gene. The ends were cut back, 4 bases at V and 0 bases at J, with 9 bases in the middle. The CDR3: CASSSAGTTNEKLFF. In DNA, the CDR3 is TGTGCCAGCAGTTCAGCGGGCACAACTAATGAAAAACTGTTTTTT.

J is TRBJ1-2 and V is TRBV4-3, with 7 bases identical to TRBD1. Trimming cost V 2 bases and J 4 bases; bases outside gene matches: 7. This CDR3 region has 15 residues. The V gene's germline CDR1 is LGHNA and CDR2 YSLEER. The CDR3 region is CASSQQQGRPYGYTF. CDR3 nucleotides: TGCGCCAGCAGCCAACAACAGGGGCGCCCCTATGGCTACACCTTC.

V and J are TRBV7-7 and TRBJ2-1, with 8 bases that match TRBD2. CDR1 is SSHAT, CDR2 FNYEAQ, per germline (reference sequence). The CDR3 runs to 16 residues. Losses at the gene ends were 1 base for V and 7 bases for J; bases not matched to a gene: 9. The CDR3 DNA reads as TGTGCCAGCAGCTTAGGTCTGCGAGCGGGAGAGAATGAGCAGTTCTTC. This encodes CASSLGLRAGENEQFF. Together with reference TRBV7-7 and TRBJ2-1, the CDR3 gives the full variable domain: GAGVSQSPRYKVTKRGQDVTLRCDPISSHATLYWYQQALGQGPEFLTYFNYEAQPDKSGLPSDRFSAERPEGSISTLTIQRTEQRDSAMYRCASSLGLRAGENEQFFGPGTRLTVL.

J is TRBJ2-4 and V is TRBV3-1 (or the pseudogene TRBV3-2); 9 nucleotides match TRBD1. The CDR3 length is 14 residues. V shed 6 bases and J 5 bases; nucleotides not matched to a gene: 5. The germline V gene encodes CDR1 LGHDT and CDR2 YNNKEL (reference sequence). DNA for the CDR3: TGTGCCAGCAGTCTTACAGGGGGCCAAAACATTCAGTACTTC. It codes for CASSLTGGQNIQYF.

The chain joins TRBV5-4 to TRBJ1-4; 7 bases match TRBD1. CDR1 and CDR2 from the germline V gene are SGHNT and YYREEE (reference sequence). The CDR3 has 17 amino acids. V lost 2 bases to trimming and J lost 12 bases; unmatched junction nucleotides: 19. CDR3 region: CASSFEPGQQIFGELFF. As DNA, the CDR3 is TGTGCCAGCAGCTTTGAGCCGGGACAGCAAATCTTTGGGGAACTGTTTTTT.

The chain is built from TRBV20-1 and TRBJ2-7, with a tentative D call TRBD1 (6 bases). Germline CDR1 DFQATT, CDR2 SNEGSKA (reference sequence). This CDR3 comprises 11 residues. The germline V and J ends were trimmed by 3 bases and 6 bases, with 9 bases remaining between them. CDR3 DNA sequence: TGCAGTGCTAGCAGGGGTGCCGAGCAGTACTTC. Translating gives CSASRGAEQYF.

The chain recombines TRBV27 with TRBJ2-3, with 13 nucleotides matching TRBD2. The CDR3 sequence is 15 residues long. Germline loops: CDR1 MNHEY, CDR2 SMNVEV (reference sequence). With 6 bases clipped from V and 1 base from J, the junction kept 1 base outside the gene matches. The CDR3 sequence is CASSGLAGGTDTQYF. The DNA for the CDR3 is TGTGCCAGCAGCGGACTAGCGGGGGGCACAGATACGCAGTATTTT.

This sequence joins TRBV18 and TRBJ1-4; a weak D match, TRBD1 (5 bases). In germline, CDR1 is KGHSH, CDR2 LQKENI. This CDR3 has 15 residues. V gave up 6 bases and J gave up 7 bases, with 18 bases separating them. The CDR3 sequence: CASSPSTAVSEKLFF. The DNA of the CDR3 is TGTGCCAGCTCCCCCTCGACAGCAGTAAGTGAAAAACTGTTTTTT.